What follows describes a single T cell receptor beta chain. Its specific antigen is unknown. No much larger clone is present one base from it, and per-base qualities are unavailable. This specimen comes from a study of PD-1 blockade in classical Hodgkin lymphoma (dated by TCRdb to about 2020). General notes on the study: Nivolumab dosing was 3 mg/kg intravenously every 2 weeks, continuing until either disease progression or unacceptable toxicity. The study used CyTOF and TCR beta sequencing to define a peripheral blood immune signature of response to PD-1 blockade in classical Hodgkin lymphoma.

Genomic DNA was extracted with the Qiagen DNeasy kit from unsorted PBMCs and from negatively selected CD4+ and CD8+ fractions. TCR beta CDR3 regions were subjected to amplification by immunoSEQ multiplex PCR with primers that anneal to V and J segments. A synthetic immune receptor repertoire was used to minimize amplification bias, and remaining bias was computationally removed after sequencing. For the original study's pipeline: Custom Python scripts were used to quantify repertoire diversity as the Shannon entropy index. Unsorted, CD4+ and CD8+ repertoires were examined separately, except in combined analyses, for which CD4+ and CD8+ sequences were merged in silico. Clonal expansion was defined as at least a 2-fold frequency increase after treatment relative to C1D1, with a pseudocount of 0.5 for undetected baseline clones. Singleton clones were defined as clones with 0 or 1 copy at C1D1, and non-singleton clones were defined as clones with 2 or more copies. Clones expanded in unsorted samples were labelled as CD4+, CD8+ or unknown by matching protein sequences in sorted samples from the same patient. Diversity changes from C1D1 to C4D1 were tested in paired samples using Wilcoxon tests. TCRdb limited this immuneACCESS table to in-frame rearrangements with V and J called. A share of clones is missing; checked studies link under half to unresolved V genes, and the rest is unexplained. That table is the source of V, J and clone size, and D and trimming were worked out from the DNA. This sample holds some 13,000 clones; roughly 82% were observed only once. The top ten clones comprise about 4% of the sample.

Broad study findings and their caveats: Patients starting nivolumab less than 1 year after ASCT had lower diversity and were excluded from later analyses to avoid confounding by immune reconstitution. Baseline TCR diversity was reported as lower in newly diagnosed patients than in healthy donors, and lower still in relapsed/refractory patients. Trial patients with a complete response had baseline diversity similar to that of newly diagnosed patients, while partial responders and progressors had significantly lower diversity. Only a single clinical trial cohort was studied, and what caused the repertoire differences, possibly disease activity or prior therapy, remained undefined. CD4+ but not CD8+ TCR diversity rose significantly by C4D1 (p=0.0027 vs p=0.16), most apparent in complete responders (p=0.02).

Per the publication, the time point label means: cycle 1 day 1 (C1D1), immediately before nivolumab initiation. Every trial patient had relapsed after autologous stem cell transplantation, and cohorts A, B and C differed in prior brentuximab vedotin exposure. A total of more than 55 patients with relapsed/refractory classical Hodgkin lymphoma made up the trial cohort, and each patient's best overall response was complete response, partial response or progressive disease. Trial patients were treated with single-agent nivolumab in the multi-cohort phase II CheckMate 205 trial. An independent review committee assessed best overall response by applying the 2007 International Working Group response criteria. Trial PBMCs were collected just before the start of nivolumab (C1D1) and during therapy at cycle 2 day 1 and cycle 4 day 1. Peripheral blood was collected in 8 mL Vacutainer Cell Preparation Tubes, from which PBMCs were isolated by centrifugation and then cryopreserved.

Sequencing used peripheral blood mononuclear cells (PBMCs), obtained at baseline. The receptor comes from a human donor with classical Hodgkin lymphoma.

The nucleotide sequence reads as follows: TGTGCCAGCAGTTTTTTAGGGGCGCGGGATTTCGGGGAGCTGTTTTTT. Translated, this gives CASSFLGARDFGELFF. The V and J genes are TRBV27 and TRBJ2-2; TRBD2 is possibly the D segment (6 matching bases). Via the germline V gene (reference sequence), CDR1 is MNHEY and CDR2 SMNVEV. Its CDR3 holds 16 amino acids, cysteine through phenylalanine. Only the CDR3 region is kept as DNA, spanning 48 bases read in frame from base 1. V gives up 3 bases and J gives up 7 bases, and the segment between their germline ends measures 18 bases.